A selection of T cell receptor beta chains follows, all from one sample in a study of PD-1 blockade in mismatch repair-deficient tumors. Sequencing used immunoSEQ multiplex PCR; TCRdb keeps in-frame clones, though not all of them. Of about 10,000 clones listed, around 85% are singletons. Antigens for these TCRs are unknown. The sequencing used cells cultured in vitro, collected from a patient treated with pembrolizumab. The receptors derive from an adult with mismatch repair-deficient cancer. Both conserved end residues are part of each CDR3. The order of the fields is J gene, D gene, V gene, clone size, CDR3 protein, CDR3 DNA. A D gene is named only where the DNA matches it firmly. Clone sizes are given selectively: once, few, many, or a class where the clone is expanded.

j_gene: TRBJ1-5
d_gene: .
v_gene: TRBV28
abundance: few
CDR3aa: CASSFLPSWPQHF
CDR3nt: TGTGCCAGCAGTTTCCTCCCCAGCTGGCCCCAGCATTTT

j_gene: TRBJ2-7
d_gene: .
v_gene: TRBV5-6
abundance: .
CDR3aa: CASSLLNSRYEQYF
CDR3nt: TGTGCCAGCAGCTTGTTAAACTCCAGATACGAGCAGTACTTC

j_gene: TRBJ1-2
d_gene: .
v_gene: TRBV18
abundance: few
CDR3aa: CASSPGRGDLNYGYTF
CDR3nt: TGTGCCAGCTCACCAGGAAGGGGAGACTTAAACTATGGCTACACCTTC

j_gene: TRBJ1-4
d_gene: .
v_gene: TRBV5-1
abundance: .
CDR3aa: CASSLAMNEKLFF
CDR3nt: TGCGCCAGCAGCTTGGCAATGAATGAAAAACTGTTTTTT

j_gene: TRBJ2-1
d_gene: .
v_gene: TRBV27
abundance: .
CDR3aa: CASQMTRYNEQFF
CDR3nt: TGTGCCAGCCAGATGACACGTTACAATGAGCAGTTCTTC

j_gene: TRBJ2-7
d_gene: .
v_gene: TRBV30
abundance: .
CDR3aa: CAWAQWSYEQYF
CDR3nt: TGTGCCTGGGCCCAGTGGTCCTACGAGCAGTACTTC

j_gene: TRBJ2-7
d_gene: .
v_gene: TRBV28
abundance: .
CDR3aa: CASSTPGAWEQYF
CDR3nt: TGTGCCAGCAGTACTCCAGGGGCGTGGGAGCAGTACTTC

j_gene: TRBJ2-7
d_gene: .
v_gene: TRBV19
abundance: .
CDR3aa: CASSPRAVDPKKYF
CDR3nt: TGTGCCAGTAGTCCTCGGGCGGTAGACCCTAAAAAGTACTTC

j_gene: TRBJ1-5
d_gene: .
v_gene: TRBV10-1
abundance: .
CDR3aa: CASSEYSNQPQHF
CDR3nt: TGCGCCAGCAGTGAGTATAGCAATCAGCCCCAGCATTTT

j_gene: TRBJ1-2
d_gene: .
v_gene: TRBV19
abundance: .
CDR3aa: CASTSLGGRNYGYTF
CDR3nt: TGTGCCAGTACCTCTCTCGGGGGGCGGAACTATGGCTACACCTTC

j_gene: TRBJ1-1
d_gene: .
v_gene: TRBV15
abundance: once
CDR3aa: CATSLGVLNTEAFF
CDR3nt: TGTGCCACCTCCCTCGGAGTTTTGAACACTGAAGCTTTCTTT

j_gene: TRBJ1-5
d_gene: .
v_gene: TRBV28
abundance: .
CDR3aa: CASSGARGRNQPQHF
CDR3nt: TGTGCCAGCAGTGGGGCCCGTGGGCGCAATCAGCCCCAGCATTTT

j_gene: TRBJ2-3
d_gene: .
v_gene: TRBV7-3
abundance: .
CDR3aa: CASSAGLQPSTDTQYF
CDR3nt: TGTGCCAGCAGCGCGGGACTGCAACCTAGCACAGATACGCAGTATTTT

j_gene: TRBJ1-3
d_gene: TRBD1
v_gene: TRBV4-2
abundance: .
CDR3aa: CASSQKSGTVSGNTIYF
CDR3nt: TGTGCCAGCAGCCAAAAAAGCGGGACAGTCTCTGGAAACACCATATATTTT

j_gene: TRBJ1-1
d_gene: TRBD1
v_gene: TRBV9
abundance: few
CDR3aa: CASSERGQGWAEAFF
CDR3nt: TGTGCCAGCAGCGAACGGGGACAGGGGTGGGCTGAAGCTTTCTTT

j_gene: TRBJ2-3
d_gene: .
v_gene: TRBV7-3
abundance: .
CDR3aa: CASSLSPFTDTQYF
CDR3nt: TGTGCCAGCAGCTTATCTCCCTTCACAGATACGCAGTATTTT

j_gene: TRBJ2-7
d_gene: TRBD2
v_gene: TRBV27
abundance: once
CDR3aa: CASRRGLAGGYTYEQYF
CDR3nt: TGTGCCAGCAGGCGGGGACTAGCGGGAGGATATACCTACGAGCAGTACTTC

j_gene: TRBJ2-7
d_gene: .
v_gene: TRBV7-2
abundance: .
CDR3aa: CASSLRSGDSYEQYF
CDR3nt: TGTGCCAGCAGCTTAAGGTCTGGGGACTCCTACGAGCAGTACTTC

j_gene: TRBJ2-7
d_gene: .
v_gene: TRBV5-1
abundance: .
CDR3aa: CASSGYYEQYF
CDR3nt: TGCGCCAGCAGCGGATACTACGAGCAGTACTTC

j_gene: TRBJ2-3
d_gene: .
v_gene: TRBV27
abundance: once
CDR3aa: CASSSEWIDTQYF
CDR3nt: TGTGCCAGCAGTTCCGAGTGGATAGATACGCAGTATTTT

j_gene: TRBJ2-7
d_gene: .
v_gene: TRBV7-9
abundance: .
CDR3aa: CASSGTGYTYEQYF
CDR3nt: TGTGCCAGCAGCGGGACGGGCTATACCTACGAGCAGTACTTC

j_gene: TRBJ1-2
d_gene: .
v_gene: TRBV9
abundance: .
CDR3aa: CASSVDGLSGYTF
CDR3nt: TGTGCCAGCAGCGTAGACGGACTATCAGGCTACACCTTC

j_gene: TRBJ1-5
d_gene: .
v_gene: TRBV5-5
abundance: .
CDR3aa: CASSLTPFQPQHF
CDR3nt: TGTGCCAGCAGCTTGACACCTTTCCAGCCCCAGCATTTT

j_gene: TRBJ2-1
d_gene: .
v_gene: TRBV19
abundance: .
CDR3aa: CASSIEASSIHEQFF
CDR3nt: TGTGCCAGTAGTATAGAGGCTAGCAGCATTCATGAGCAGTTCTTC

j_gene: TRBJ1-5
d_gene: TRBD1
v_gene: TRBV6-4
abundance: .
CDR3aa: CASSDSSLGQGFQPQHF
CDR3nt: TGTGCCAGCAGTGACTCGAGTCTGGGACAGGGATTTCAGCCCCAGCATTTT

j_gene: TRBJ1-1
d_gene: .
v_gene: TRBV27
abundance: .
CDR3aa: CATMTGDMYNTEAFF
CDR3nt: TGTGCCACCATGACGGGGGATATGTATAACACTGAAGCTTTCTTT

j_gene: TRBJ2-2
d_gene: TRBD2
v_gene: TRBV7-8
abundance: .
CDR3aa: CASSAGTSGNPNTGELFF
CDR3nt: TGTGCCAGCAGTGCCGGGACTAGCGGGAATCCGAACACCGGGGAGCTGTTTTTT

j_gene: TRBJ1-4
d_gene: TRBD1
v_gene: TRBV2
abundance: .
CDR3aa: CATLDRGREKLFF
CDR3nt: TGTGCCACCCTGGACAGGGGGCGAGAAAAACTGTTTTTT

j_gene: TRBJ1-1
d_gene: .
v_gene: TRBV5-1
abundance: .
CDR3aa: CASSLGTVPMNTEAFF
CDR3nt: TGCGCCAGCAGCTTGGGGACAGTTCCCATGAACACTGAAGCTTTCTTT

j_gene: TRBJ2-2
d_gene: .
v_gene: TRBV5-1
abundance: .
CDR3aa: CASGTDGTGELFF
CDR3nt: TGCGCCAGCGGTACGGATGGCACCGGGGAGCTGTTTTTT

j_gene: TRBJ2-2
d_gene: TRBD2
v_gene: TRBV27
abundance: once
CDR3aa: CASKTPGLTPPGGELFF
CDR3nt: TGTGCCAGCAAAACTCCGGGACTAACTCCCCCTGGCGGGGAGCTGTTTTTT

j_gene: TRBJ2-3
d_gene: .
v_gene: TRBV29-1
abundance: .
CDR3aa: CSVEQTARTDTQYF
CDR3nt: TGCAGCGTTGAACAGACAGCAAGGACAGATACGCAGTATTTT

j_gene: TRBJ1-6
d_gene: .
v_gene: TRBV19
abundance: .
CDR3aa: CASKGRSTGLSSYNSPLHF
CDR3nt: TGTGCCAGTAAGGGAAGGAGTACGGGGCTGAGCTCCTATAATTCACCCCTCCACTTT

j_gene: TRBJ1-2
d_gene: .
v_gene: TRBV28
abundance: .
CDR3aa: CASSPPAGSVYGYTF
CDR3nt: TGTGCCAGCAGTCCCCCCGCAGGGTCCGTCTATGGCTACACCTTC

j_gene: TRBJ1-2
d_gene: .
v_gene: TRBV27
abundance: .
CDR3aa: CASTLAGAGGYTF
CDR3nt: TGTGCCAGCACCCTAGCAGGGGCGGGTGGCTACACCTTC

j_gene: TRBJ2-2
d_gene: .
v_gene: TRBV21-1
abundance: .
CDR3aa: CASSKGLAGVSGELFF
CDR3nt: TGTGCCAGCAGCAAAGGGCTAGCGGGGGTGAGCGGGGAGCTGTTTTTT

j_gene: TRBJ1-1
d_gene: .
v_gene: TRBV4-1
abundance: .
CDR3aa: CASSQAGRGLKNTEAFF
CDR3nt: TGCGCCAGCAGCCAAGCAGGGAGGGGCCTAAAGAACACTGAAGCTTTCTTT

j_gene: TRBJ1-3
d_gene: .
v_gene: TRBV7-2
abundance: .
CDR3aa: CASSVIQLTGNTIYF
CDR3nt: TGTGCCAGCAGCGTGATTCAGCTAACTGGAAACACCATATATTTT

j_gene: TRBJ1-2
d_gene: .
v_gene: TRBV29-1
abundance: .
CDR3aa: CSAAGGILDGYTF
CDR3nt: TGCAGCGCTGCTGGAGGTATTTTGGATGGCTACACCTTC

j_gene: TRBJ2-2
d_gene: .
v_gene: TRBV7-6
abundance: .
CDR3aa: CASSFPGAEGELFF
CDR3nt: TGTGCCAGCAGCTTCCCAGGGGCAGAGGGGGAGCTGTTTTTT

j_gene: TRBJ2-1
d_gene: TRBD1
v_gene: TRBV9
abundance: .
CDR3aa: CASSVVGTGLYEQFF
CDR3nt: TGTGCCAGCAGCGTAGTTGGGACAGGGTTGTATGAGCAGTTCTTC

j_gene: TRBJ2-7
d_gene: TRBD2
v_gene: TRBV7-2
abundance: once
CDR3aa: CASSTPGLAGVYEYF
CDR3nt: TGTGCCAGCAGCACCCCGGGACTAGCGGGAGTATATGAGTACTTC

j_gene: TRBJ1-2
d_gene: .
v_gene: TRBV6-1
abundance: .
CDR3aa: CASSLGAVGYTF
CDR3nt: TGTGCCAGCAGTTTGGGGGCGGTAGGCTACACCTTC

j_gene: TRBJ2-1
d_gene: TRBD2
v_gene: TRBV14
abundance: .
CDR3aa: CASSHEGLAGLTIYNEQFF
CDR3nt: TGTGCCAGCAGCCACGAGGGACTAGCGGGACTCACCATTTACAATGAGCAGTTCTTC

j_gene: TRBJ2-7
d_gene: .
v_gene: TRBV18
abundance: .
CDR3aa: CASSPTPGSSYEQYF
CDR3nt: TGTGCCAGCTCACCAACCCCAGGGAGCTCCTACGAGCAGTACTTC

j_gene: TRBJ2-1
d_gene: TRBD2
v_gene: TRBV4-1
abundance: .
CDR3aa: CASSQLLGTSGSNEQFF
CDR3nt: TGCGCCAGCAGCCAACTTTTGGGGACTAGCGGGAGTAATGAGCAGTTCTTC

j_gene: TRBJ2-7
d_gene: .
v_gene: TRBV18
abundance: .
CDR3aa: CASSLVGGGAAYEQYF
CDR3nt: TGTGCCAGCTCACTCGTCGGGGGAGGTGCTGCATACGAGCAGTACTTC

j_gene: TRBJ1-6
d_gene: .
v_gene: TRBV7-6
abundance: .
CDR3aa: CASSLQENSPLHF
CDR3nt: TGTGCCAGCAGCTTACAGGAGAATTCACCCCTCCACTTT

j_gene: TRBJ2-1
d_gene: .
v_gene: TRBV5-4
abundance: .
CDR3aa: CASSFTTSYNEQFF
CDR3nt: TGTGCCAGCAGCTTTACGACGAGCTACAATGAGCAGTTCTTC

j_gene: TRBJ2-7
d_gene: TRBD2
v_gene: TRBV27
abundance: .
CDR3aa: CASSLLAGEGEQYF
CDR3nt: TGTGCCAGCAGTTTACTAGCGGGAGAAGGCGAGCAGTACTTC